This TCR beta chain was found in a study of T cells in Graves' hyperthyroidism and ophthalmopathy. This clonotype was detected ten times or more. Trimming cost V 0 bases and J 5 bases, with 13 bases left between them. The length of the CDR3 is 15 residues. CDR1 is SGHVS, CDR2 FQNEAQ, per germline. Uncontrolled infection, other autoimmune disease, pregnancy or lactation disqualified patients from enrolment. Amplification of TCR beta CDR3 regions was performed using RNA transcripts as template. The primer set for the first-round RT-PCR of the TCR CDR3 was HTBI. TCRdb ran MiXCR on the multiplex PCR reads and lists one entry per CDR3 protein. Found here are some 490,000 distinct CDR3 sequences, 15% to 20% of them singletons; the top ten hold about 29%.

Sequenced input: blood. This clonotype originated in a woman younger than 45 with Graves' ophthalmopathy. The J gene is TRBJ2-5, the V gene TRBV7-8; D may be TRBD1 (5 bases). The CDR3 sequence is CASSLAIQGEETQYF. The CDR3 DNA follows: TGTGCCAGCAGCTTAGCAATTCAGGGTGAGGAGACCCAGTACTTC.